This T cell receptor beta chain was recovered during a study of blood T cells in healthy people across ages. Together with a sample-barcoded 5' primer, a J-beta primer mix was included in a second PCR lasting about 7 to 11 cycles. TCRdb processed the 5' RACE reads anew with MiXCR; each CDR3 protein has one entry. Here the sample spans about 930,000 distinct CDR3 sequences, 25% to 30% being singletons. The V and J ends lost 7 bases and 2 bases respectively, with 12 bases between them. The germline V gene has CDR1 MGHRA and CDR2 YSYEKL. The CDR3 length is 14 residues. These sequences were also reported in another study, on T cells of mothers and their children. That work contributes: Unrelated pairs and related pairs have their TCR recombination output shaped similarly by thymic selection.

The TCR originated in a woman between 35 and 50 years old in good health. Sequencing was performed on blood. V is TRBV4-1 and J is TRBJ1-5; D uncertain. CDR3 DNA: TGCGCCAGCAAGCCCACCGGCCGCAATCAGCCCCAGCATTTT. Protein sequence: CASKPTGRNQPQHF.